This T cell receptor (beta chain) was recorded in a study of T cells after posttransplantation cyclophosphamide. Study results and caveats: Donor-recipient repertoire similarity was low at 1-2 months, rising over year one. Recipient CMV seropositivity and CMV reactivation strongly tracked TRB clonality.

Many counts were recorded for this clone. Its antigen remains unidentified. Cyclophosphamide on days +3 and +4 followed busulfan-fludarabine conditioning and a marrow graft. The CDR3 consists of 14 residues. Germline assignment: CDR1 MNHEY and CDR2 SVGAGI. The V end was cut by 5 bases, the J end by 5 bases, with 13 bases between. Clones were sequenced by immunoSEQ multiplex PCR, and TCRdb holds only the in-frame ones, with some missing. The specimen gives about 9,200 clones without singletons; the ten biggest hold approximately 27%. This rearrangement joins TRBV6-5 to TRBJ2-1; D possibly corresponds to TRBD2 (6 bases). Sequencing used PBMCs, obtained after allogeneic stem cell transplant with posttransplant cyclophosphamide. This sequence originates from a female patient aged 40-50 years who received an allogeneic stem cell transplant from a related donor, was CMV-positive, and had no GVHD. The graft donor may be the source of some T cells. CDR3 region: CASSPRAGNNEQFF. CDR3 nucleotide sequence: TGTGCCAGCAGTCCCCGGGCGGGGAACAATGAGCAGTTCTTC.